The 31 T cell receptor beta chains reported below all come from one sample, sequenced in a study of tumor-infiltrating lymphocytes in primary liver carcinoma. The source material, 20-30 mg of unsorted bulk tissue, was used to co-extract RNA and DNA. Starting material of 500 to 600 ng total RNA yielded TCR beta cDNA via a constant-region primer. Investigators got TCR beta libraries out of three nested multiplex PCR rounds, done with slightly modified ARM-PCR. A C-beta reverse primer was combined with TRBV1-TRBV30 forward primers in the first two PCR rounds, and each round had 10 cycles. TCRdb redid the calling of the multiplex PCR reads with MiXCR, one entry per CDR3 protein. The data show roughly 120,000 distinct CDR3 sequences, with 55% to 75% seen just once and roughly 8% held by the top ten. Sequenced: liver tumor tissue from sampling region 3. Described subset: tumor region T3, left-lateral pole. The receptors were gathered from a woman aged 55-75 years with primary liver carcinoma and hepatitis B virus infection.

The table lists this clonotype with many counts. The genes are TRBV28 and TRBJ1-5; D remains unclear. Per the germline V gene, CDR1 is MDHEN and CDR2 is SYDVKM. CDR3 length: 9 residues. V lost 10 bases and J 16 bases, leaving 14 bases between the germline ends. The chain's CDR3 is CATPPPLHF. CDR3 DNA: TGTGCCACCCCACCCCCCCTTCATTTT.

Turning to this clonotype: This sequence may be a read error, since a much larger clone differs from it by one base. The chain joins TRBV13 to TRBJ2-5, with D unclear. CDR1 is PRHDT, CDR2 FYEKMQ, per germline (reference sequence). V was cut by 3 bases and J by 5 bases, with 13 bases left in between. This CDR3 region has 14 residues. CDR3 protein: CASSFRQDGETQYF. As DNA, the CDR3 is TGTGCCAGCAGCTTTCGGCAGGATGGGGAGACCCAGTACTTC. The whole variable domain, remainder taken from reference TRBV13 and TRBJ2-5, is AAGVIQSPRHLIKEKRETATLKCYPIPRHDTVYWYQQGPGQDPQFLISFYEKMQSDKGSIPDRFSAQQFSDYHSELNMSSLELGDSALYFCASSFRQDGETQYFGPGTRLLVL.

This clonotype was recorded at least ten times. The CDR3, as DNA: TGTGCCATCAGCACCGTTCCCAGTTCCTACGAGCAGTACTTC. Encoded protein: CAISTVPSSYEQYF. The chain is built from TRBV10-3 and TRBJ2-7; unclear D gene. V dropped 6 bases and J dropped 1 base, with 13 bases sitting between them. Germline V lookup: CDR1 ENHRY, CDR2 SYGVKD. The CDR3 spans 14 residues.

Worth noting for this clonotype: One end of the junction fails to match germline, which may point to a read error. The CDR3 DNA reads as TGTGCCTGCAGCTTTCAGGGCGGAGAGACCCGGTACTTC. This codes for CACSFQGGETRYF. The chain recombines TRBV11-2 with TRBJ2-5; D is possibly TRBD1 (5 bases). The V gene's germline CDR1 is SGHAT and CDR2 FQNNGV. The CDR3 runs to 13 residues.

This clonotype came up many times. The chain recombines TRBV30 with TRBJ2-1; TRBD2 agrees at 12 bases. V lost 5 bases, J lost 0 bases, and 8 bases stayed unmatched. This CDR3 is built from 17 residues. The germline V gene has CDR1 GTSNPN and CDR2 SVGIG (reference sequence). CDR3 sequence: CAWAPGLAGNSYNEQFF. The CDR3 coding sequence is TGTGCCTGGGCCCCCGGACTAGCGGGGAACTCCTACAATGAGCAGTTCTTC.

This clonotype was seen at least ten times. The chain has TRBV7-9 and TRBJ2-1; 7 positions match TRBD2. With V trimmed by 2 bases and J by 6 bases, 4 bases remained unmatched. CDR1 and CDR2 (germline): SEHNR, FQNEAQ (reference sequence). The CDR3 is made up of 14 amino acids. CDR3 loop: CASSLSGGPNEQFF. The DNA for the CDR3 is TGTGCCAGCAGCTTATCGGGAGGCCCCAATGAGCAGTTCTTC.

A note on this clonotype: A read error is likely, as this CDR3 ends without the conserved phenylalanine or tryptophan. The chain uses TRBV11-2 and TRBJ2-2, with D possibly being TRBD1 (5 bases). Germline CDR1 reads SGHAT; CDR2 reads FQNNGV. V lost 5 bases and J lost 6, with 13 bases in between. The CDR3 contains 14 residues. This CDR3 is CASSPRGGPGELFS. The CDR3 nucleotides read TGTGCCAGCAGCCCAAGGGGCGGTCCCGGGGAGCTGTTTTCT.

The genes are TRBV4-1 and TRBJ2-3; 11 bases match TRBD2. Germline V gives CDR1 MGHRA, CDR2 YSYEKL. This CDR3 spans 16 amino acids. The CDR3 protein is CTNSLGTSGYTDTQYF. In DNA form, the CDR3 reads TGCACCAACAGCCTTGGGACTAGCGGATACACAGATACGCAGTATTTT.

Note on this clonotype: A much larger clone lies a single base off, so this may be a read error. The chain recombines TRBV5-6 with TRBJ2-5; D is possibly TRBD1 (8 bases). CDR1 is SGHDT and CDR2 is YYEEEE in the germline V gene. Trimming removed 5 bases from V and 4 bases from J, with 15 bases in between. The CDR3 consists of 14 residues. As DNA, the CDR3 is TGTGCCAGCAGACAGGGGGGGGCTACAGAGACCCAGTACTTC. This sequence encodes CASRQGGATETQYF.

With regard to this clonotype: Germline is not matched at one junction end, which may reflect a read error. The chain couples TRBV11-2 to TRBJ2-3; TRBD1 matches 7 bases. CDR1 and CDR2 (germline): SGHAT, FQNNGV. The CDR3 has 14 amino acids. The CDR3 nucleotides are TGTGCCAGAAGCTTAGACAGGGATATCGATACGCAGTTTTTT. It specifies CARSLDRDIDTQFF.

The V gene is TRBV30, the J gene TRBJ2-2; the D gene is possibly TRBD1 (5 bases). The CDR3 is 13 amino acids. Germline CDR1 and CDR2: GTSNPN and SVGIG (reference sequence). V gave up 0 bases and J gave up 7 bases, with 9 bases separating them. CDR3 DNA: TGTGCCTGGAGTGTACAGGAAAGCGGGGAGCTGTTTTTT. Protein sequence: CAWSVQESGELFF. Supplemented by reference TRBV30 and TRBJ2-2, the full variable domain reads SQTIHQWPATLVQPVGSPLSLECTVEGTSNPNLYWYRQAAGRGLQLLFYSVGIGQISSEVPQNLSASRPQDRQFILSSKKLLLSDSGFYLCAWSVQESGELFFGEGSRLTVL.

This clonotype was counted only a few times. V gene TRBV28 combines with J gene TRBJ2-1; D unclear. V was cut by 7 bases and J by 6 bases, with 22 bases left in between. The CDR3 is 16 residues long. CDR1 is MDHEN, CDR2 SYDVKM, per germline. CDR3: CASTPGSRYHPNEQFF. CDR3 nucleotides: TGTGCCAGCACCCCCGGTTCCCGTTATCACCCCAATGAGCAGTTCTTC.

Only a few counts were recorded for this clonotype. The CDR3 ends on some other residue instead of the conserved phenylalanine or tryptophan, so this is likely a read error. The rearrangement joins TRBV6-1 to TRBJ1-2, with D unresolved. CDR3 size: 11 residues. Germline V gene data show CDR1 as MNHNS and CDR2 as SASEGT. V lost 6 bases and J 6 bases, leaving 8 bases between the germline ends. CDR3: CASRANNGYTS. DNA for the CDR3: TGTGCCAGCAGAGCCAACAATGGCTACACCTCC.

Note on this clonotype: Because the CDR3's place on the DNA is in doubt, the DNA is left out and the CDR3 is given as listed by TCRdb. The chain is built from TRBV11-2 and TRBJ2-3. CDR1 is SGHAT, CDR2 FQNNGV, per germline. The CDR3 spans 14 amino acids, including both terminal residues. The CDR3 region is CASSLEVGRGTHYF.

On this clonotype itself: The missing conserved phenylalanine or tryptophan at the end of this CDR3 makes a read error likely. J is TRBJ2-7 and V is TRBV6-5, with 11 bases that match TRBD2. Germline V gene data show CDR1 as MNHEY and CDR2 as SVGAGI. The CDR3 is 13 amino acids. The CDR3 DNA sequence: TGTGTCAGCAGACTAGCGGGAAGATACGAGCAGTACATC. Translating it yields CVSRLAGRYEQYI.

As to this clonotype: This may be a read error, as it is one base from a much larger clone. The chain carries TRBV28 and TRBJ2-2; 7 positions match TRBD2. The CDR3 contains 16 residues. CDR1 MDHEN and CDR2 SYDVKM come from the germline V gene. The CDR3 spells CASSSPSGQHTRELFF. As DNA, the CDR3 is TGTGCCAGCAGTTCCCCTAGCGGCCAACACACCAGGGAGCTGTTTTTT.

Points on this clonotype: This may be a read error: a much more frequent sequence differs by one nucleotide. The DNA of the CDR3 is TGCAGCGTGGACCCTTATAGAGGGAACACTGAAGCTTTCTTT. It yields the protein CSVDPYRGNTEAFF. The genes are TRBV29-1 and TRBJ1-1, with D hard to call. The germline V gene has CDR1 SQVTM and CDR2 ANQGSEA. Trimming cost V 6 bases and J 1 base, with 15 bases left between them. There are 14 residues in the CDR3.

A remark on this clonotype: A much larger clone sits a single nucleotide away, making a read error possible. The gene calls are TRBV29-1 and TRBJ2-1; no reliable D call. The CDR3 is made up of 13 amino acids. The V gene's germline CDR1 is SQVTM and CDR2 ANQGSEA. Trimming removed 4 bases from V and 2 bases from J, with 9 bases in between. The CDR3 DNA sequence: TGCAGCGTTGGACTCCAAGCCTACAATGAGCAGTTCTTC. Translation: CSVGLQAYNEQFF.

In the case of this clonotype: The CDR3 does not close with the conserved phenylalanine or tryptophan, likely indicating a read error. No DNA is shown, since the ends of the CDR3 on it are uncertain; the CDR3 is the one TCRdb lists. The rearrangement uses TRBV11-2 and TRBJ2-1. The CDR3 spans 15 amino acids, including both terminal residues. CDR1 and CDR2 from the germline V gene are SGHAT and FQNNGV. This CDR3 is CASSSDRGYYNEQSL.

Note on this clonotype: The junction differs from germline at one of its ends, possibly a read error. The DNA for the CDR3 is TGTGCCATCAGCTTATCTCGTGGGGGTAATCGTGCCGGGGAGCTGTTTTTT. This sequence encodes CAISLSRGGNRAGELFF. The rearrangement joins TRBV11-2 to TRBJ2-2; D possibly uses TRBD1 or TRBD2 (5 bases each). The CDR3 spans 17 residues. CDR1 is SGHAT and CDR2 is FQNNGV in the germline V gene. Full variable domain (rest looked up from reference TRBV11-2 and TRBJ2-2): EAGVAQSPRYKIIEKRQSVAFWCNPISGHATLYWYQQILGQGPKLLIQFQNNGVVDDSQLPKDRFSAERLKGVDSTLKIQPAKLEDSAVYLCAISLSRGGNRAGELFFGEGSRLTVL.

Points on this clonotype: Sequence at one end of the junction differs from germline and may be a read error. This chain links TRBV11-3 with TRBJ2-1; D is unresolved. Germline V gene lookup returns CDR1 SGHNT and CDR2 YENEEA. The CDR3 loop spans 11 amino acids. The CDR3 sequence: CASSPLDEQSF. The CDR3 DNA sequence: TGTGCCAGCAGCCCCCTCGATGAGCAGTCCTTC.

This sequence joins TRBV11-2 and TRBJ1-5; unclear D gene. Trimming removed 8 bases from V and 3 bases from J, with 17 bases in between. From germline, CDR1 is SGHAT and CDR2 FQNNGV. The CDR3 is 15 residues long. Here the CDR3 DNA reads TGTGCCAGCTCCCCTAAGGGAGGAGACAATCAGCCCCAGCATTTT. It is translated as CASSPKGGDNQPQHF. The full variable domain, rest sourced from reference TRBV11-2 and TRBJ1-5, is EAGVAQSPRYKIIEKRQSVAFWCNPISGHATLYWYQQILGQGPKLLIQFQNNGVVDDSQLPKDRFSAERLKGVDSTLKIQPAKLEDSAVYLCASSPKGGDNQPQHFGDGTRLSIL.

This clonotype was seen repeatedly, ten times or more. V gene TRBV28 combines with J gene TRBJ2-7, with a tentative D call TRBD1 (7 bases). Trimming left V 6 bases short and J 6 bases short, with 15 bases between. This CDR3 contains 13 residues. CDR1 and CDR2 from the germline V gene are MDHEN and SYDVKM. Written as DNA, the CDR3 is TGTGCCAGCAGCCGAAACCAGGGGGGCGAGCAGTACTTC. Protein: CASSRNQGGEQYF. Looking up the rest from reference TRBV28 and TRBJ2-7 gives the full variable domain: DVKVTQSSRYLVKRTGEKVFLECVQDMDHENMFWYRQDPGLGLRLIYFSYDVKMKEKGDIPEGYSVSREKKERFSLILESASTNQTSMYLCASSRNQGGEQYFGPGTRLTVT.

Of note for this clonotype: The germline gene is not matched at one end of the junction; a read error may be the cause. The rearrangement joins TRBV11-1 to TRBJ2-3, with 7 bases aligning to TRBD2. Germline V gene lookup returns CDR1 SGHAT and CDR2 FQDESV (reference sequence). The CDR3 has 18 residues. CDR3 DNA: TGTGCCAGCAGCTTAGCGTTAACGGGAGGACCTGGCACAGATACGCACTATTTT. Amino acids: CASSLALTGGPGTDTHYF.

The chain employs TRBV5-1 and TRBJ2-3; TRBD2 aligns across 9 bases. J was trimmed by 5 bases and V by 4 bases; bases with no gene match: 14. Per the germline V gene, CDR1 is SGHRS and CDR2 is YFSETQ. The CDR3 consists of 17 residues. CDR3 nucleotide sequence: TGCGCCAGCAGCATGGGCCTTAGCGGGAGAAGTGTAGATACGCAGTATTTT. This sequence encodes CASSMGLSGRSVDTQYF.

With regard to this clonotype: The CDR3 ends on some other residue instead of the conserved phenylalanine or tryptophan, so this is likely a read error. The chain employs TRBV15 and TRBJ1-6, with 7 bases aligning to TRBD1. CDR1 LNHNV and CDR2 YYDKDF come from the germline V gene (reference sequence). This CDR3 has 15 residues. This CDR3 reads CATTRETGYNSPLHI. For the CDR3, the DNA is TGTGCCACCACCAGAGAGACAGGGTACAATTCACCCCTCCACATT.

The table lists this clonotype with a few counts. One base away lies a much larger clone, so this may be a sequencing read error. The CDR3 does not end in the conserved phenylalanine or tryptophan, so this is likely a read error. The genes are TRBV4-2 and TRBJ2-5; 11 bases agree with TRBD2. This CDR3 is built from 15 residues. Germline-derived CDR1 and CDR2 are LGHNA and YNFKEQ. V was pared by 4 bases and J by 0 bases, with 1 base of the junction left unmatched. The CDR3 nucleotides read TGTGCCAGCAGCCGGACTAGCGGGTACCAAGAGACCCAGTACTCC. It translates to CASSRTSGYQETQYS.

With respect to this clonotype: Possible read error: a much larger clone is one base away. The CDR3 region is CASSRTWTEAFF. The CDR3 bases are TGTGCCAGCAGTCGGACCTGGACAGAAGCTTTCTTT. The chain is built from TRBV12-3 or TRBV12-4 and TRBJ1-1; D might be TRBD1 (5 bases). V lost 5 bases and J lost 8, with 12 bases in between. This CDR3 is 12 amino acids long.

In regard to this clonotype: Germline is not matched at one junction end, which may reflect a read error. The rearrangement joins TRBV6-5 to TRBJ1-1; TRBD1 might be the D (5 bases). The CDR3 totals 15 residues. The germline gives CDR1 MNHEY, CDR2 SVGAGI. CDR3 residues: CAGRRSSGTSTEAFF. The CDR3 DNA reads as TGTGCCGGCAGACGGTCGTCGGGGACGAGTACTGAAGCTTTCTTT.

Relative to its sample, this clonotype is medium-sized (0.01 to 0.1%). The chain links TRBV29-1 to TRBJ1-1; D remains ambiguous. The CDR3 is 11 amino acids. The germline V gene encodes CDR1 SQVTM and CDR2 ANQGSEA. Trimming removed 8 bases from V and 7 bases from J, with 14 bases in between. The CDR3 is CSFSREVEAFF. The CDR3 nucleotides are TGCAGCTTCAGCCGGGAGGTTGAAGCTTTCTTT.

The gene calls are TRBV29-1 and TRBJ2-1; 7 bases agree with TRBD1. V was clipped by 4 bases and J by 3 bases; unmatched bases: 6. CDR1 SQVTM and CDR2 ANQGSEA come from the germline V gene. The CDR3 is made up of 14 amino acids. DNA for the CDR3: TGCAGCGTTGCGAGGGGACAGCACTACAATGAGCAGTTCTTC. The encoded protein is CSVARGQHYNEQFF.